This T cell receptor (beta chain) is from a study of pediatric ulcerative colitis. One to two pinch biopsies were taken from the rectum during colonoscopy. This CDR3 region has 15 residues. CDR1 is MNHEY and CDR2 is SMNVEV in the germline V gene (reference sequence). Unmatched junction bases numbered 5, after V lost 6 bases and J lost 0 bases. Only in-frame clones appear in the TCRdb table, and some are missing; sequencing was by immunoSEQ multiplex PCR. Of tens of thousands of clones detected, roughly 79% appear once; the ten largest clones hold about 4%. The chain couples TRBV27 to TRBJ2-1; 7 nucleotides agree with TRBD2. The specimen sequenced was gut tissue. This TCR derives from a girl aged 5 to 17 with moderate ulcerative colitis. CDR3 protein: CASRTGRLSYNEQFF. In DNA, the CDR3 is TGTGCCAGCAGGACCGGGAGGCTCTCCTACAATGAGCAGTTCTTC.